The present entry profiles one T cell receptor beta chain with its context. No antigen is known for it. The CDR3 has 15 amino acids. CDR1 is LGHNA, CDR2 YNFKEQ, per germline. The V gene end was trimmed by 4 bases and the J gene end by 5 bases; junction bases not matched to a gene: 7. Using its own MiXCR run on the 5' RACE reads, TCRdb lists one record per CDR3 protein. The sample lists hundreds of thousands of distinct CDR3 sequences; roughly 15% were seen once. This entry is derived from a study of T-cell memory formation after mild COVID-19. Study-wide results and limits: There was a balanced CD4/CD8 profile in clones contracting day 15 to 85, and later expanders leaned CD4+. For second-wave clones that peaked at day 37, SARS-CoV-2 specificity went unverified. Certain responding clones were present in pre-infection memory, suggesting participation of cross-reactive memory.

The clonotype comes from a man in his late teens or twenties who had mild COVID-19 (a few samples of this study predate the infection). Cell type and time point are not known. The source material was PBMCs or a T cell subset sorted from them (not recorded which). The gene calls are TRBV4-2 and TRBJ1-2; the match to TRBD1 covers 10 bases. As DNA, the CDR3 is TGTGCCAGCAGCCTCGACAGGGGGCGCCGGTATGGCTACACCTTC. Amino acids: CASSLDRGRRYGYTF.